A selection of T cell receptor beta chains follows, all from one sample in a study of blood T cell repertoires in COVID-19. Repertoires were generated with immunoSEQ multiplex PCR, while TCRdb's copy carries only in-frame clones and drops some. The data show some 380,000 clones, with around 87% seen just once and 6.5% to 7% held by the top ten. The sample comprised peripheral blood. These receptors were collected from a man in his late teens or twenties with active or convalescent COVID-19. Each CDR3 is given with its conserved first and last residue. Fields, in order: V gene, J gene, D gene, clone size, CDR3 length, CDR3 protein, CDR3 DNA. D genes are given only for firm matches. A row's size may be missing; if present it is once, few, many or a size class.

>TRBV7-2|TRBJ1-5|.|.|15
CASSLERANNQPQHF
TGTGCCAGCAGCTTAGAGAGGGCCAACAATCAGCCCCAGCATTTT
>TRBV5-1|TRBJ1-1|TRBD1|.|13
CASSLGTGSEAFF
TGCGCCAGCAGCTTGGGGACAGGGAGTGAAGCTTTCTTT
>TRBV24-1|TRBJ2-5|TRBD2|.|19
CATSETGLAGGHFGETQYF
TGTGCCACCAGTGAAACGGGACTAGCGGGGGGGCATTTTGGGGAGACCCAGTACTTC
>TRBV27|TRBJ2-7|.|.|12
CASSSPTYEQYF
TGTGCCAGCAGTTCCCCCACCTACGAGCAGTACTTC
>TRBV12-3/TRBV12-4|TRBJ2-7|.|.|13
CASSLPSGNEQYF
TGTGCCAGCAGTTTGCCCTCAGGAAACGAGCAGTACTTC
>TRBV11-3|TRBJ2-2|TRBD2|.|18
CASSSEGPGRVGTGELFF
TGTGCCAGCAGCTCTGAGGGCCCTGGGAGGGTTGGCACCGGGGAGCTGTTTTTT
>TRBV11-2|TRBJ2-7|.|once|15
CASSLDPGVGYEQYF
TGTGCCAGCAGCTTAGATCCAGGGGTCGGCTACGAGCAGTACTTC
>TRBV28|TRBJ1-2|.|.|15
CASSLGGGGYYGYTF
TGTGCCAGCAGTTTAGGGGGAGGAGGGTACTATGGCTACACCTTC
>TRBV5-6|TRBJ2-2|TRBD2|.|17
CASSKVTSLAGTGELFF
TGTGCCAGCAGCAAAGTGACTAGTTTAGCGGGCACCGGGGAGCTGTTTTTT
>TRBV7-3|TRBJ2-3|.|.|14
CASSSLAGTDTQYF
TGTGCCAGCAGCTCCCTTGCGGGGACAGATACGCAGTATTTT
>TRBV6-5|TRBJ1-2|.|.|12
CASRRHLSGYTF
TGTGCCAGCAGACGACACCTGTCCGGCTACACCTTC
>TRBV27|TRBJ2-2|TRBD2|.|18
CASSFRRGSGSGSGELFF
TGTGCCAGCAGTTTTAGAAGGGGCAGCGGGAGTGGGTCCGGGGAGCTGTTTTTT
>TRBV27|TRBJ1-2|TRBD1|.|14
CASSGQGANYGYTF
TGTGCCAGCAGTGGGCAGGGGGCCAACTATGGCTACACCTTC
>TRBV9|TRBJ2-7|TRBD2|once|16
CASSVALAGSAYEQYF
TGTGCCAGCAGCGTAGCACTAGCGGGGAGCGCCTACGAGCAGTACTTC
>TRBV3-1/TRBV3-2|TRBJ2-3|TRBD2|.|17
CASSLAGGGAVTDTQYF
TGTGCCAGCTCCCTAGCGGGAGGCGGGGCAGTGACAGATACGCAGTATTTT
>TRBV18|TRBJ2-1|TRBD2|.|17
CASSPFLGTSGENEQFF
TGTGCCAGCTCACCCTTCCTTGGGACTAGCGGGGAAAATGAGCAGTTCTTC
>TRBV5-6|TRBJ2-7|TRBD1|.|14
CASLSRDRGYEQYF
TGTGCCAGCCTCTCCCGGGACAGGGGCTACGAGCAGTACTTC
>TRBV24-1|TRBJ2-3|.|.|14
CATSDLWDSDTQYF
TGTGCCACCAGTGATTTGTGGGACTCAGATACGCAGTATTTT
>TRBV7-8|TRBJ1-3|.|.|15
CASSLGQASGNTIYF
TGTGCCAGCAGCTTAGGACAAGCCTCTGGAAACACCATATATTTT
>TRBV19|TRBJ1-2|TRBD1|.|15
CASSHPGQANYGYTF
TGTGCCAGCTCCCACCCGGGACAGGCTAACTATGGCTACACCTTC
>TRBV6-5|TRBJ1-1|.|.|14
CASSYSQAGTEAFF
TGTGCCAGCAGTTACTCTCAGGCGGGCACTGAAGCTTTCTTT
>TRBV7-2|TRBJ1-1|TRBD1|.|17
CASSLVPQGAVGTEAFF
TGTGCCAGCAGCTTAGTACCACAGGGGGCTGTGGGCACTGAAGCTTTCTTT
>TRBV27|TRBJ2-7|TRBD1|.|15
CASRHAGQGAPEQYF
TGTGCCAGCAGGCATGCCGGACAGGGGGCGCCCGAGCAGTACTTC
>TRBV29-1|TRBJ1-1|.|.|15
CSVEDFREMNTEAFF
TGCAGCGTTGAAGACTTCAGGGAAATGAACACTGAAGCTTTCTTT
>TRBV20-1|TRBJ1-5|.|.|17
CSASRGGGFTSNQPQHF
TGCAGTGCTAGTAGGGGCGGGGGATTCACCAGCAATCAGCCCCAGCATTTT
>TRBV9|TRBJ2-1|TRBD2|few|15
CASSLSGGGPNEQFF
TGTGCCAGCAGCTTATCGGGCGGGGGGCCGAATGAGCAGTTCTTC
>TRBV5-1|TRBJ2-5|.|.|15
CASRYSLGTRETQYF
TGCGCCAGCAGGTACTCACTAGGAACCCGGGAGACCCAGTACTTC
>TRBV23-1|TRBJ1-1|.|.|12
CASSQGDTEAFF
TGCGCCAGCAGTCAGGGAGACACTGAAGCTTTCTTT
>TRBV19|TRBJ2-1|.|.|16
CASSKPSAGYINEQFF
TGTGCCAGTTCGAAGCCGTCGGCGGGGTACATCAATGAGCAGTTCTTC
>TRBV28|TRBJ2-1|.|.|14
CASSLIVFYNEQFF
TGTGCCAGCAGTTTAATAGTCTTCTACAATGAGCAGTTCTTC
>TRBV7-9|TRBJ2-7|.|.|13
CASFDGTRYEQYF
TGTGCCAGCTTCGACGGGACTCGCTACGAGCAGTACTTC
>TRBV28|TRBJ2-6|.|.|15
CASSLRGLGANVLTF
TGTGCCAGCAGTTTAAGAGGGTTAGGGGCCAACGTCCTGACTTTC
>TRBV20-1|TRBJ1-2|.|.|12
CSASAANYGYTF
TGCAGTGCTAGTGCAGCTAACTATGGCTACACCTTC
>TRBV28|TRBJ2-7|TRBD1|once|13
CASTTGVPYEQYF
TGTGCCAGCACCACAGGGGTGCCCTACGAGCAGTACTTC
>TRBV6-5|TRBJ2-7|.|.|13
CASSYSTEAEQYF
TGTGCCAGCAGTTACTCGACAGAGGCCGAGCAGTACTTC
>TRBV7-3|TRBJ2-2|TRBD1|once|16
CASSLMRQGAAGELFF
TGTGCCAGCAGCTTAATGCGACAGGGGGCTGCCGGGGAGCTGTTTTTT
>TRBV15|TRBJ2-1|TRBD1|.|19
CATSRGRDRGRVSYNEQFF
TGTGCCACCAGCAGGGGTCGGGACAGGGGGCGGGTATCCTACAATGAGCAGTTCTTC
>TRBV19|TRBJ2-2|TRBD1|once|19
CASSTTGTGGVLNTGELFF
TGTGCCAGTAGTACTACCGGGACAGGGGGCGTTTTAAACACCGGGGAGCTGTTTTTT
>TRBV7-9|TRBJ1-4|TRBD1|many|17
CATQQGAAGATNEKLFF
TGTGCCACTCAACAGGGGGCGGCAGGTGCAACTAATGAAAAACTGTTTTTT
>TRBV3-1/TRBV3-2|TRBJ1-3|.|.|15
CASSNTGPSGNTIYF
TGTGCCAGCAGCAACACAGGGCCCTCTGGAAACACCATATATTTT
>TRBV30|TRBJ1-1|TRBD1|once|14
CAWNRGQGNTEAFF
TGTGCCTGGAATAGGGGACAGGGTAACACTGAAGCTTTCTTT
>TRBV18|TRBJ1-2|.|few|14
CASSARGENYGYTF
TGTGCCAGCTCAGCACGGGGCGAGAACTATGGCTACACCTTC
>TRBV9|TRBJ1-3|TRBD1|.|17
CASSVGRIQGASDTIYF
TGTGCCAGCAGCGTAGGACGAATTCAGGGGGCGTCGGACACCATATATTTT
>TRBV9|TRBJ2-1|TRBD2|.|16
CASSLRLASSYNEQFF
TGTGCCAGCAGCCTTCGACTAGCGAGCTCCTACAATGAGCAGTTCTTC
>TRBV7-9|TRBJ2-1|.|.|13
CASAFESVPEQFF
TGTGCCTCAGCTTTCGAAAGCGTACCTGAGCAGTTCTTC
>TRBV18|TRBJ2-1|TRBD1|.|15
CASSATGGTYNEQFF
TGTGCCAGCTCAGCGACAGGGGGGACCTACAATGAGCAGTTCTTC
>TRBV6-5|TRBJ2-3|.|.|14
CASSYSGSTDTQYF
TGTGCCAGCAGTTACTCTGGCAGCACAGATACGCAGTATTTT
>TRBV6-5|TRBJ1-5|.|.|13
CASSYSLNQPQHF
TGTGCCAGCAGTTACTCTCTCAATCAGCCCCAGCATTTT
>TRBV4-1|TRBJ1-1|TRBD1|.|16
CASSQFTGGAYTEAFF
TGCGCCAGCAGCCAATTCACAGGGGGCGCATACACTGAAGCTTTCTTT
>TRBV7-9|TRBJ2-7|TRBD1|.|15
CASSLLGTGPYEQYF
TGTGCCAGCAGCTTGTTGGGGACAGGCCCTTACGAGCAGTACTTC
>TRBV27|TRBJ1-1|.|.|14
CASSLDRSRPEAFF
TGTGCCAGCAGTTTAGACAGATCCAGGCCTGAAGCTTTCTTT
>TRBV4-3|TRBJ2-1|.|.|17
CASSQDLSSGSYNEQFF
TGCGCCAGCAGCCAAGATCTGTCTAGTGGGTCCTACAATGAGCAGTTCTTC
>TRBV19|TRBJ1-1|.|few|12
CASSMRGSEAFF
TGTGCCAGTAGTATGCGGGGATCCGAAGCTTTCTTT
>TRBV29-1|TRBJ2-7|TRBD1|.|14
CSVDRGHDAYEQYF
TGCAGCGTGGACAGGGGGCACGACGCCTACGAGCAGTACTTC
>TRBV15|TRBJ1-1|.|.|15
CATSEDTIKVPEAFF
TGTGCCACCAGCGAGGACACCATTAAGGTACCTGAAGCTTTCTTT